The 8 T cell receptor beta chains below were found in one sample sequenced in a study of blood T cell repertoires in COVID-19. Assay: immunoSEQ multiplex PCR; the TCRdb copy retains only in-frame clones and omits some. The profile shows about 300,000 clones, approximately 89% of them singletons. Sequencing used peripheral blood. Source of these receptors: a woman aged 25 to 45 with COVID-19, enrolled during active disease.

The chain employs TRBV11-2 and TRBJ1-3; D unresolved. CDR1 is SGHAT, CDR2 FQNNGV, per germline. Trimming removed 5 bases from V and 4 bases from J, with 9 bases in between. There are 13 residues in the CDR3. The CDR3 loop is CASSPAGGNTIYF. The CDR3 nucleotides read TGTGCCAGCAGCCCCGCGGGGGGAAACACCATATATTTT.

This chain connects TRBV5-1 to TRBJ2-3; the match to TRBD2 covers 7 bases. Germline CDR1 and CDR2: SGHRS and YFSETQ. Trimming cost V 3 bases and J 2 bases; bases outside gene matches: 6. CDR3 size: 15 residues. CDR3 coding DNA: TGCGCCAGCAGCTCGGGACTACCCTTCACAGATACGCAGTATTTT. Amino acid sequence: CASSSGLPFTDTQYF. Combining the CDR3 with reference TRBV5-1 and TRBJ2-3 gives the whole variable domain KAGVTQTPRYLIKTRGQQVTLSCSPISGHRSVSWYQQTPGQGLQFLFEYFSETQRNKGNFPGRFSGRQFSNSRSEMNVSTLELGDSALYLCASSSGLPFTDTQYFGPGTRLTVL.

DNA of the CDR3: TGTGCCAGCAGCCTGGACAGCAAATATAGCAATCAGCCCCAGCATTTT. It yields the protein CASSLDSKYSNQPQHF. The rearrangement links TRBV7-2 to TRBJ1-5; TRBD1 is a possible D gene (6 bases). There are 16 residues in the CDR3. V was cut by 5 bases and J by 0 bases, with 14 bases left in between. The germline V gene has CDR1 SGHTA and CDR2 FQGNSA.

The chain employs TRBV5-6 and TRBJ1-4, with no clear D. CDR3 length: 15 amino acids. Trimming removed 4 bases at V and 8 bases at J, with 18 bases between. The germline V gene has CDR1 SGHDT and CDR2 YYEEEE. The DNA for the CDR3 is TGTGCCAGCAGCCAAGCCTCATTTTATTACGAAAAACTGTTTTTT. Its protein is CASSQASFYYEKLFF.

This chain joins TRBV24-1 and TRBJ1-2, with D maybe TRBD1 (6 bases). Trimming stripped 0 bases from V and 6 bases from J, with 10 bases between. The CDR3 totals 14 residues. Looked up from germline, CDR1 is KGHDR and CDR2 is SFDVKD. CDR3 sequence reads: CATSDLGQTHGYTF. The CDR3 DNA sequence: TGTGCCACCAGTGATTTGGGACAGACCCATGGCTACACCTTC.

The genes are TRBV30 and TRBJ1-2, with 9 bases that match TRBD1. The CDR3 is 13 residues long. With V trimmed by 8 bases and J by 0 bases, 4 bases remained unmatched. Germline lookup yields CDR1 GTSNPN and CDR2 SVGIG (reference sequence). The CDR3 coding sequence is TGTGCCGGCAACAGGGGGCCTAACTATGGCTACACCTTC. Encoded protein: CAGNRGPNYGYTF. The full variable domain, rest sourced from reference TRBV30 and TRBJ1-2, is SQTIHQWPATLVQPVGSPLSLECTVEGTSNPNLYWYRQAAGRGLQLLFYSVGIGQISSEVPQNLSASRPQDRQFILSSKKLLLSDSGFYLCAGNRGPNYGYTFGSGTRLTVV.

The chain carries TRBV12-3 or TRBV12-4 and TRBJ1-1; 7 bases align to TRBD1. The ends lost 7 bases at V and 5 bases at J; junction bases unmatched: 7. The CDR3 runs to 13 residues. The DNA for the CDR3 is TGTGCCAGCATTAGGGGGCCTGGAACTGAAGCTTTCTTT. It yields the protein CASIRGPGTEAFF.

The CDR3 reads CASSLQGNYGYTF. DNA for the CDR3: TGTGCCAGCAGTCTACAGGGAAACTATGGCTACACCTTC. The chain recombines TRBV28 with TRBJ1-2; D might be TRBD1 (6 bases). V dropped 5 bases and J dropped 2 bases, with 9 bases sitting between them. The CDR3 totals 13 residues. Germline V gene sequence: CDR1 MDHEN, CDR2 SYDVKM.